This TCR beta chain was sequenced during a study of blood T cell repertoires in COVID-19 (dated by TCRdb to 2020 to 2022). As for the study more broadly: Samples from collaborators originated in the United States, Italy and Spain and spanned both the acute and convalescent phases of COVID-19. The samples were drawn from the first 160 participants of the ongoing ImmuneRACE study and from 950 to 1,500 subjects provided by 6 global collaborators. Where HLA class I and class II types were available, the types were taken from metadata supplied by the sample provider, not from assay-based typing. The dataset comprised deeply sampled blood TCRbeta repertoires from subjects exposed to, actively infected with, or recovered from COVID-19. The prospective study material was composed of cDNA or gDNA derived from T cells, B-cell-depleted T cells, or PBMCs. The sample metadata nearly always contained a de-identified subject ID, COVID-19 status, age in years and sex. The repertoires were made available in a free public database intended to serve as a resource for research on the immune response to SARS-CoV-2.

The CDR3, from cysteine to phenylalanine, totals 17 residues. Just the 51-base CDR3 DNA is kept, in frame starting at base 1. CDR1 and CDR2, looked up from the germline V gene, are MDHEN and SYDVKM. Here V drops 3 bases and J drops 3 bases, and the junction holds 8 bases not matched to any gene. At one collaborating source in Seattle, patients were enrolled during active infection and were followed longitudinally through the course of disease. The collaborating institutions used their own protocols to collect whole blood in K2EDTA tubes. For TCRbeta analysis, collaborator samples were shipped as frozen whole blood, as isolated PBMCs, or as DNA extracted from either sample type. Findings and caveats that apply to the study as a whole: How much clinical and demographic metadata was included differed by source and by participant, and the metadata was provided uncurated.

TCRbeta CDR3 regions were amplified from genomic DNA using the immunoSEQ Assay, a bias-controlled multiplex PCR. Under the source paper's analysis protocol: The number of nucleated cells in each sample was estimated by amplification of reference gene primers within the assay. To quantify the absolute abundance of each unique TCRbeta CDR3 rearrangement, sequence reads were collapsed and filtered. Productive Simpson clonality was computed per sample as the square root of Simpson's diversity index over productive rearrangements. The table was pulled from immuneACCESS by TCRdb, which kept in-frame rearrangements only. Such tables lose some clones; where checked, under half of the loss comes from unresolved V genes, and the rest has no known cause. The DNA was the basis for D and trimming; V, J and clone size are from that table. Recorded for this sample are about 300,000 clones; around 84% of them occurred a single time. Of the sample, about 1.6% is held by the ten largest clones.

Turning to this clone: Its antigen has not been determined. No much larger clonotype is one base removed from it; base qualities were not supplied.

The chain joins TRBV28 to TRBJ2-6; a stretch of 7 junction bases matches TRBD1. Sequenced sample: peripheral blood. The source is a human donor with COVID-19, enrolled during active disease. The donor label of this sample is uncertain. The DNA sequence is TGTGCCAGCAGTTTCCAGGGGGACCTGGATGGGGCCAACGTCCTGACTTTC. The resulting protein is CASSFQGDLDGANVLTF.